A selection of T cell receptor beta chains follows, all from one sample in a study of molecular identifiers for immune sequencing clone quantification. One entry per CDR3 protein, called by TCRdb with MiXCR from the PCR reads. Of about 510,000 distinct CDR3 sequences in the sample, about 22% were seen once. The sample was naive CD8+ T cells from blood, with Jurkat cell RNA spiked in. The receptors originated from a human donor in good health. Some libraries in this study had Jurkat cell RNA spiked in. Each CDR3 is given with its conserved first and last residue. The D gene is left open where the match is weak. Expanded clones get a size class; other rows say once, few or many, or leave the size out.

J: TRBJ2-5; D: NA; V: TRBV28; size: NA; DNA: TGTGCCAGCAGTTTAGTGGGGCAGGGAGGCGAGACCCAGTACTTC; CDR3: CASSLVGQGGETQYF
J: TRBJ2-1; D: NA; V: TRBV12-3/TRBV12-4; size: NA; DNA: TGTGCCAGCAGTTTACTAGGGACAAAAGGGAATGAGCAGTTCTTC; CDR3: CASSLLGTKGNEQFF
J: TRBJ2-1; D: TRBD1; V: TRBV12-3/TRBV12-4; size: many; DNA: TGTGCCAGTCGAGGACAGGCCTACAATGAGCAGTTCTTC; CDR3: CASRGQAYNEQFF
J: TRBJ2-7; D: NA; V: TRBV4-3; size: NA; DNA: TGCGCCAGCAGCCAAGACCAGGGAGATACTTACGAGCAGTACTTC; CDR3: CASSQDQGDTYEQYF
J: TRBJ1-1; D: NA; V: TRBV30; size: few; DNA: TGTGCCTGGAGTCTCCCGGGGAGTTTGAACACTGAAGCTTTCTTT; CDR3: CAWSLPGSLNTEAFF
J: TRBJ2-3; D: TRBD2; V: TRBV7-9; size: NA; DNA: TGTGCCAGCAGCTCCCCAACTAGCGGCGCAGCGGGTACGCAGTATTTT; CDR3: CASSSPTSGAAGTQYF
J: TRBJ2-3; D: NA; V: TRBV4-3; size: NA; DNA: TGCGCCAGCAGTCGAAGTCTTGCAGATACGCAGTATTTT; CDR3: CASSRSLADTQYF
J: TRBJ2-3; D: TRBD2; V: TRBV30; size: many; DNA: TGTGCCTGGAGTCCCCGGTGGACTAGCGGGGGTTCTAGCACAGATACGCAGTATTTT; CDR3: CAWSPRWTSGGSSTDTQYF
J: TRBJ2-7; D: NA; V: TRBV30; size: many; DNA: TGTGCCTGGAGCGAAACGGGGAGCGAGCAGTACTTC; CDR3: CAWSETGSEQYF
J: TRBJ1-2; D: TRBD1; V: TRBV29-1; size: NA; DNA: TGCAGCACGCGACAGGGGCGAAACTATGGCTACACCTTC; CDR3: CSTRQGRNYGYTF
J: TRBJ2-1; D: TRBD2; V: TRBV7-9; size: NA; DNA: TGTGCCAGCAGCTTAGGGGGGGGTATTCCCTACAATGAGCAGTTCTTC; CDR3: CASSLGGGIPYNEQFF
J: TRBJ1-1; D: NA; V: TRBV4-3; size: NA; DNA: TGCGCCAGCAGCCTTACGGGGGGTAGGGAAGCTTTCTTT; CDR3: CASSLTGGREAFF
J: TRBJ1-2; D: TRBD1; V: TRBV6-4; size: few; DNA: TGTGCCAGCAGTGACGGGACAGGGGGATTGTATGGCTACACCTTC; CDR3: CASSDGTGGLYGYTF
J: TRBJ2-3; D: NA; V: TRBV7-2; size: many; DNA: TGTGCCAGCAGCTTAGGAGAAGGGGGGGGGCTCGCAGATACGCAGTATTTT; CDR3: CASSLGEGGGLADTQYF
J: TRBJ2-1; D: TRBD2; V: TRBV7-9; size: NA; DNA: TGTGCCAGCAGCTCACGGCTCCCAAATAGCGGGATATGGGATGAGCAGTTCTTC; CDR3: CASSSRLPNSGIWDEQFF
J: TRBJ1-2; D: NA; V: TRBV12-3/TRBV12-4; size: few; DNA: TGTGCCAGCAGCTCAACGTCCTACCCAACAGGGAACTATGGCTACACCTTC; CDR3: CASSSTSYPTGNYGYTF
J: TRBJ2-2; D: NA; V: TRBV19; size: NA; DNA: TGTGCCAGTACCTGGGGAGCCGCCGGGGAGCTGTTTTTT; CDR3: CASTWGAAGELFF
J: TRBJ2-7; D: TRBD1; V: TRBV25-1; size: many; DNA: TGTGCCAGCAGTGAACGGGGACAGGGTCCCCACGAGCAGTACTTC; CDR3: CASSERGQGPHEQYF
J: TRBJ1-5; D: NA; V: TRBV5-6; size: few; DNA: TGTGCCAGCAGCAGGGTCGATCAGCCCCAGCATTTT; CDR3: CASSRVDQPQHF